These 14 T cell receptor beta chains came from one sample sequenced in a study of T cells in tuberculosis. Generated by immunoSEQ multiplex PCR, the TCRdb table keeps only in-frame clones and is missing some. The table lists roughly 24,000 clones, around 97% of them singletons. The specimen sequenced was PBMCs. The receptors originated from a donor aged 10-35 years with latent tuberculosis or without tuberculosis infection.

The genes are TRBV10-3 and TRBJ1-3, with D unresolved. Between the trimmed V and J ends, which lost 0 bases and 3 bases, there was a span of 12 bases. This CDR3 contains 16 residues. Germline CDR1 and CDR2: ENHRY and SYGVKD. CDR3 coding DNA: TGTGCCATCAGTGAGTCGGGAGGGAGTGGTGGAAACACCATATATTTT. It translates to CAISESGGSGGNTIYF.

The V call is TRBV10-3, the J call TRBJ1-2, with D hard to call. This CDR3 comprises 14 residues. The germline V gene encodes CDR1 ENHRY and CDR2 SYGVKD. V lost 2 bases to trimming and J lost 8 bases, with 15 bases between them. CDR3 region: CAISEVGGYEGYTF. The DNA of the CDR3 is TGTGCCATCAGTGAGGTGGGAGGGTATGAGGGCTACACCTTC.

This clone was observed once. The V gene is TRBV7-9, the J gene TRBJ2-1; 10 nucleotides line up with TRBD1. The V gene's germline CDR1 is SEHNR and CDR2 FQNEAQ (reference sequence). With V trimmed by 7 bases and J by 5 bases, 8 bases remained unmatched. The CDR3 is 15 amino acids. DNA of the CDR3: TGTGCCAGCAACCTCGGGACAGGGGTCAACAATGAGCAGTTCTTC. It encodes CASNLGTGVNNEQFF. The variable domain in full, completed from reference TRBV7-9 and TRBJ2-1, reads DTGVSQNPRHKITKRGQNVTFRCDPISEHNRLYWYRQTLGQGPEFLTYFQNEAQLEKSRLLSDRFSAERPKGSFSTLEIQRTEQGDSAMYLCASNLGTGVNNEQFFGPGTRLTVL.

The chain has TRBV6-6 and TRBJ2-7; D perhaps matches TRBD1 (6 bases). In germline, CDR1 is MNHNY, CDR2 SVGAGI (reference sequence). The CDR3 loop spans 14 amino acids. Trimming left V 7 bases short and J 0 bases short, with 13 bases between. CDR3 sequence (DNA): TGTGCCAGCAACCCTCACAGGGTCTCCTACGAGCAGTACTTC. This codes for CASNPHRVSYEQYF.

The chain combines TRBV6-4 with TRBJ1-1, with 7 bases fitting TRBD1. The germline V gene has CDR1 MRHNA and CDR2 SNTAGT. The CDR3 spans 13 residues. Germline trimming cut 7 bases from V and 1 base from J; bases unmatched to any gene: 3. The CDR3 DNA reads TGTGCCAGCAAGGGGGCCTGGAACACTGAAGCTTTCTTT. Its protein product is CASKGAWNTEAFF.

V is TRBV4-1 and J is TRBJ2-1, with D unclear. There are 13 residues in the CDR3. Germline CDR1 reads MGHRA; CDR2 reads YSYEKL. The V and J ends lost 2 bases and 8 bases respectively, with 10 bases between them. For the CDR3, the DNA is TGCGCCAGCAGCCAATCGTCCCCAGATGAGCAGTTCTTC. This sequence encodes CASSQSSPDEQFF.

V usage is TRBV10-3 and J usage is TRBJ2-7; tentative D call: TRBD1 (5 bases). The germline V gene has CDR1 ENHRY and CDR2 SYGVKD. This CDR3 region has 12 residues. V lost 6 bases and J 3 bases, leaving 9 bases between the germline ends. CDR3 sequence reads: CAIRTDNYEQYF. DNA for the CDR3: TGTGCCATCAGAACGGACAACTACGAGCAGTACTTC.

The chain combines TRBV19 with TRBJ1-5, with D tentatively TRBD1 (6 bases). V was cut by 5 bases and J by 4 bases, with 18 bases left in between. Germline loops: CDR1 LNHDA, CDR2 SQIVND (reference sequence). CDR3 length: 16 amino acids. CDR3 sequence reads: CASSLSPGQKNQPQHF. In DNA form, the CDR3 reads TGTGCCAGTAGTCTCTCACCGGGACAAAAAAATCAGCCCCAGCATTTT.

The J gene is TRBJ1-3, the V gene TRBV30, with D perhaps matching TRBD1 (6 bases). The CDR3 is 15 residues long. V was shortened by 4 bases and J by 0 bases, with 13 bases between the two germline ends. Germline assignment: CDR1 GTSNPN and CDR2 SVGIG (reference sequence). The CDR3 DNA is TGTGCCTGGACAGTAGGGGGACCCTCTGGAAACACCATATATTTT. As protein: CAWTVGGPSGNTIYF. Full variable domain (remainder filled in from reference TRBV30 and TRBJ1-3): SQTIHQWPATLVQPVGSPLSLECTVEGTSNPNLYWYRQAAGRGLQLLFYSVGIGQISSEVPQNLSASRPQDRQFILSSKKLLLSDSGFYLCAWTVGGPSGNTIYFGEGSWLTVV.

The V gene is TRBV7-9, the J gene TRBJ1-1, with D uncertain. The CDR3 extends over 12 amino acids. Germline V gives CDR1 SEHNR, CDR2 FQNEAQ (reference sequence). Trimming removed 5 bases from V and 8 bases from J, with 12 bases in between. The CDR3 sequence is CASSKTEIEAFF. The CDR3 DNA follows: TGTGCCAGCAGCAAAACGGAGATAGAAGCTTTCTTT.

The rearrangement uses TRBV9 and TRBJ2-1; 9 bases agree with TRBD2. The CDR3 spans 16 residues. CDR1 SGDLS and CDR2 YYNGEE come from the germline V gene. Losses at the gene ends were 2 bases for V and 3 bases for J; bases not matched to a gene: 6. Written as DNA, the CDR3 is TGTGCCAGCAGCGTTAGCGGGGGAGCGAACTACAATGAGCAGTTCTTC. Translated: CASSVSGGANYNEQFF. The complete variable domain, with remaining parts taken from reference TRBV9 and TRBJ2-1, reads DSGVTQTPKHLITATGQRVTLRCSPRSGDLSVYWYQQSLDQGLQFLIQYYNGEERAKGNILERFSAQQFPDLHSELNLSSLELGDSALYFCASSVSGGANYNEQFFGPGTRLTVL.

This rearrangement joins TRBV7-8 to TRBJ1-5, with D maybe TRBD1 (5 bases). The germline CDR1 and CDR2 sequences are SGHVS and FQNEAQ. The CDR3 runs 13 residues. V lost 4 bases and J lost 7, with 11 bases in between. This CDR3 reads CASSSGVAQPQHF. In nucleotides, the CDR3 is TGTGCCAGCAGCTCGGGGGTGGCACAGCCCCAGCATTTT.

J is TRBJ2-1 and V is TRBV9; 9 bases fit TRBD2. From germline, CDR1 is SGDLS and CDR2 YYNGEE. With V trimmed by 4 bases and J by 4 bases, 6 bases remained unmatched. The CDR3 extends over 15 amino acids. CDR3 protein: CASSYTSGQYNEQFF. The CDR3 coding sequence is TGTGCCAGCAGCTACACTAGCGGGCAGTACAATGAGCAGTTCTTC.

This chain connects TRBV7-9 to TRBJ1-3; 8 bases fit TRBD1. The CDR3 covers 18 residues. Germline V CDR1 and CDR2: SEHNR, FQNEAQ (reference sequence). V shed 6 bases, J shed 0 bases, and the junction held 13 bases outside the gene matches. This CDR3 is CASRPSGTGKNSGNTIYF. The CDR3 coding sequence is TGTGCCAGCAGGCCTTCCGGGACAGGAAAAAACTCTGGAAACACCATATATTTT.